These 12 T cell receptor beta chains share one sample of origin, sequenced in a study of blood T cell repertoires in COVID-19. The table came from immunoSEQ multiplex PCR; TCRdb's copy has only in-frame clones and leaves some out. This table has about 99,000 clones, less than 90% appearing once. Sequencing used peripheral blood. All receptors derive from a human donor in a cohort sampled during active COVID-19.

The V and J genes are TRBV5-1 and TRBJ1-1; 7 bases match TRBD1. This CDR3 has 18 residues. J lost 2 bases, V lost 0 bases, and 13 bases had no gene match. Per germline, CDR1 SGHRS and CDR2 YFSETQ. This chain's CDR3 is CASSLGPRGQGGNTEAFF. In DNA, the CDR3 is TGCGCCAGCAGCTTGGGCCCCCGGGGGCAGGGGGGAAACACTGAAGCTTTCTTT.

The genes are TRBV5-1 and TRBJ1-1; TRBD1 is a possible D gene (5 bases). Germline V gives CDR1 SGHRS, CDR2 YFSETQ. The CDR3 length is 14 residues. Trimming took 1 base from V and 2 from J, leaving 9 bases between them. CDR3 DNA: TGCGCCAGCAGCTTGATCGGGGGAAACACTGAAGCTTTCTTT. It translates to CASSLIGGNTEAFF.

The V gene is TRBV7-6, the J gene TRBJ2-3; no clear D. This CDR3 has 15 residues. Germline CDR1 and CDR2: SGHVS and FNYEAQ. The germline V and J ends were trimmed by 1 base and 4 bases, with 12 bases remaining between them. In DNA, the CDR3 is TGTGCCAGCAGCTTAGGAGCCGTTGCGGCAGATACGCAGTATTTT. This codes for CASSLGAVAADTQYF.

The genes are TRBV6-2 or TRBV6-3 and TRBJ2-1, with TRBD2 identical over 9 bases. J gave up 4 bases and V 5 bases, and 6 bases lay outside the gene matches. CDR3 length: 15 residues. Germline V gives CDR1 MNHEY, CDR2 SVGEGT. CDR3 in DNA: TGTGCCAGCAGTGAGCGGGGGGTCCCTTACAATGAGCAGTTCTTC. As protein: CASSERGVPYNEQFF.

The V gene is TRBV27, the J gene TRBJ2-7; TRBD2 aligns across 11 bases. The germline V gene has CDR1 MNHEY and CDR2 SMNVEV (reference sequence). V was pared by 0 bases and J by 2 bases, with 6 bases of the junction left unmatched. The CDR3 is 17 amino acids. CDR3 loop: CASSLSPGTSGTYEQYF. DNA of the CDR3: TGTGCCAGCAGTTTATCCCCCGGGACTAGCGGAACCTACGAGCAGTACTTC.

DNA of the CDR3: TGCGCCAGCAGCTGGGGGCGGGAGTCTGGCACAGATACGCAGTATTTT. It codes for CASSWGRESGTDTQYF. The genes are TRBV5-1 and TRBJ2-3; the D gene is possibly TRBD2 (7 bases). CDR1 SGHRS and CDR2 YFSETQ come from the germline V gene. The CDR3 is made up of 16 amino acids. Trimming took off 3 bases at V and 1 base at J, with 15 bases between the two ends.

This chain uses TRBV21-1 with TRBJ1-1; the table's D call of TRBD1 was not tested on the DNA. TRBV21-1 is a listed pseudogene. This CDR3 has 19 residues. DNA of the CDR3: TGTGCCAGCAGCAAAGATGACAGTGTGCGGCCTAGAGGTGACACTGAAGCTTTCTTT. It is translated as CASSKDDSVRPRGDTEAFF.

The V call is TRBV19, the J call TRBJ2-7, with TRBD2 matching over 7 bases. Germline V CDR1 and CDR2: LNHDA, SQIVND (reference sequence). The CDR3 totals 15 residues. V dropped 4 bases and J dropped 6; count of bases not matched to a gene: 12. The DNA of the CDR3 is TGTGCCAGTAGTACCTCCGGGACTACCCTTCGCGAGCAGTACTTC. The encoded protein is CASSTSGTTLREQYF.

Here the CDR3 reads CASSNRPTGSRTQYF. The CDR3 DNA follows: TGTGCCAGCAGCAACCGCCCTACAGGGTCCAGGACCCAGTACTTC. This sequence joins TRBV11-3 and TRBJ2-5; TRBD1 might be the D (6 bases). V shed 5 bases and J shed 7 bases, with 20 bases lying between them. Germline V gene data show CDR1 as SGHNT and CDR2 as YENEEA. This CDR3 region has 15 residues.

The rearrangement joins TRBV6-2 or TRBV6-3 to TRBJ1-1; D uncertain. The germline V and J ends were trimmed by 1 base and 1 base, with 4 bases remaining between them. Per germline, CDR1 MNHEY and CDR2 SVGEGT. There are 13 residues in the CDR3. CDR3 in amino acids: CASSYLENTEAFF. As DNA, the CDR3 is TGTGCCAGCAGTTACTTAGAGAACACTGAAGCTTTCTTT.

The chain employs TRBV18 and TRBJ2-7, with D maybe TRBD2 (5 bases). The CDR3 spans 12 residues. V dropped 9 bases and J dropped 2 bases, with 11 bases sitting between them. Germline CDR1 and CDR2: KGHSH and LQKENI. The CDR3 loop is CASSAGAYEQYF. In DNA form, the CDR3 reads TGTGCCAGTTCGGCCGGGGCCTACGAGCAGTACTTC.

J is TRBJ1-3 and V is TRBV9; 7 nucleotides align to TRBD1. The junction had 7 bases not matched to a gene; V was cut back by 4 bases and J by 3 bases. Germline loops: CDR1 SGDLS, CDR2 YYNGEE. This CDR3 has 15 residues. The CDR3, as DNA: TGTGCCAGCAGCCCACCCAGGGGGTTTGGAAACACCATATATTTT. Encoded protein: CASSPPRGFGNTIYF.